This TCR beta chain comes out of a study of T cell responses to AZD1222 COVID-19 vaccine. Notes on the study in general: Spike-wide coverage was observed for vaccine-associated CD4 TCRs, with dominant responses at 160-218 and 743-854. Compared with day 0, the breadth and depth of the Spike-specific TCR repertoire rose significantly after two doses of AZD1222. Regions left unmutated in variants are reportedly the target of nearly half of spike-specific TCRs.

Some clones are missing from TCRdb's copy, which holds only in-frame ones; the method was immunoSEQ multiplex PCR. The profile shows around 73,000 clones, roughly 87% of them singletons. Comments on this clone: Antigen: not known.

This CDR3 comprises 15 residues. Germline CDR1 is SGHAT and CDR2 is FQDESV (reference sequence). Trimming took off 0 bases at V and 3 bases at J, with 11 bases between the two ends. This material consisted of peripheral blood, taken 28 days after the second AZD1222 dose. The gene calls are TRBV11-1 and TRBJ1-2, with TRBD1 as a possible D gene (6 bases). This receptor was taken from an adult who received the AZD1222 COVID-19 vaccine. The CDR3 DNA is TGTGCCAGCAGCTTAGCTCCGACAGGTTACTATGGCTACACCTTC. Translated: CASSLAPTGYYGYTF.